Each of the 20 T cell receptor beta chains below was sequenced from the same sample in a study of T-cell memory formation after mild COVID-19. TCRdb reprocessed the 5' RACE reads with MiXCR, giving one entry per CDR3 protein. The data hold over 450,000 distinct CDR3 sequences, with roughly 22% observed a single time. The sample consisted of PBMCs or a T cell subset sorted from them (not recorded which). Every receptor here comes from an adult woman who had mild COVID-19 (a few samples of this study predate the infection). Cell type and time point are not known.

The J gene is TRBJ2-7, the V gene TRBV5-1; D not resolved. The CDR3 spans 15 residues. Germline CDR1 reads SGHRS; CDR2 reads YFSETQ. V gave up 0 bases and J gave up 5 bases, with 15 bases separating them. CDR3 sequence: CASSLDSYSRDEQYF. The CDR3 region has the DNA TGCGCCAGCAGCTTGGACAGCTACTCCCGTGACGAGCAGTACTTC. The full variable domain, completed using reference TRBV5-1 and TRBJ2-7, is KAGVTQTPRYLIKTRGQQVTLSCSPISGHRSVSWYQQTPGQGLQFLFEYFSETQRNKGNFPGRFSGRQFSNSRSEMNVSTLELGDSALYLCASSLDSYSRDEQYFGPGTRLTVT.

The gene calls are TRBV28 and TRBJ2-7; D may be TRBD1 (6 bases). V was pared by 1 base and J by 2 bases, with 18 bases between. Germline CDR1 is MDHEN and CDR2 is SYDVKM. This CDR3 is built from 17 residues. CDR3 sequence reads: CASSLFYRTERTYEQYF. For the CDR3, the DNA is TGTGCCAGCAGTTTATTCTACCGGACAGAGAGAACCTACGAGCAGTACTTC.

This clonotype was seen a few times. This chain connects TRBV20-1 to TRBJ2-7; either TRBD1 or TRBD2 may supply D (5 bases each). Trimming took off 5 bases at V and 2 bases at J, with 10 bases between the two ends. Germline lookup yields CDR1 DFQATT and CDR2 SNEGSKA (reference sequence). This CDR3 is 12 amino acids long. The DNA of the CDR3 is TGCAGTGCTGCCGGGACCACCTACGAGCAGTACTTC. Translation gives CSAAGTTYEQYF.

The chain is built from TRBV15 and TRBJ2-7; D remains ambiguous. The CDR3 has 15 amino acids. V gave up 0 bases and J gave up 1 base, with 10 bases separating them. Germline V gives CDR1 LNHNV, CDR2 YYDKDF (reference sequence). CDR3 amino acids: CATSRDRVGSYEQYF. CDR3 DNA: TGTGCCACCAGCAGAGATCGGGTGGGGTCCTACGAGCAGTACTTC.

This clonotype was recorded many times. The CDR3 protein is CASSLSAANNEQFF. The CDR3, as DNA: TGTGCCAGCAGCTTGTCAGCGGCGAACAATGAGCAGTTCTTC. The gene calls are TRBV7-2 and TRBJ2-1, with a possible D match to TRBD2 (5 bases). Trimming cost V 3 bases and J 5 bases, with 11 bases left between them. This CDR3 region has 14 residues. CDR1 is SGHTA, CDR2 FQGNSA, per germline.

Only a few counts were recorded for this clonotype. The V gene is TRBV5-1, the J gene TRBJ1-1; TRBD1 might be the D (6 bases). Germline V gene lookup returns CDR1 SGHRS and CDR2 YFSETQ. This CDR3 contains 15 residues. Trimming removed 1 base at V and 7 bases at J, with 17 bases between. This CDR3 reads CASSLFPNRDSEAFF. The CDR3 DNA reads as TGCGCCAGCAGCTTGTTCCCAAACAGGGATAGTGAAGCTTTCTTT. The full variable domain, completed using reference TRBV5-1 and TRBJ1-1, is KAGVTQTPRYLIKTRGQQVTLSCSPISGHRSVSWYQQTPGQGLQFLFEYFSETQRNKGNFPGRFSGRQFSNSRSEMNVSTLELGDSALYLCASSLFPNRDSEAFFGQGTRLTVV.

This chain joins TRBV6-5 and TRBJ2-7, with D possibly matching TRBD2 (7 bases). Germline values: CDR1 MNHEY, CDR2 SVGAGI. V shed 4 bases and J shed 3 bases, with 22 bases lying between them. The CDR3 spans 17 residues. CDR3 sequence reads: CASSSAGAYQKHYEQYF. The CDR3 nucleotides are TGTGCCAGCAGTTCCGCGGGGGCCTACCAGAAGCACTACGAGCAGTACTTC.

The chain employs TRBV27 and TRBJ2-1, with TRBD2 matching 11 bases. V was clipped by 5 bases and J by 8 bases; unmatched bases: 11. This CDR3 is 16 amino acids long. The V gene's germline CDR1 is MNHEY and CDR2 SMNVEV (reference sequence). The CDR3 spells CASSPLTSGIGYEQFF. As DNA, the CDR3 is TGTGCCAGCAGTCCACTGACTAGCGGGATAGGTTATGAGCAGTTCTTC.

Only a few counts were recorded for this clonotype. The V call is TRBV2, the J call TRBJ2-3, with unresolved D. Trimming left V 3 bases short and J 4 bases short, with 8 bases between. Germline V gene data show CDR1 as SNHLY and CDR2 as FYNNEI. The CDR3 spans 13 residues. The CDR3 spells CASSEQAADTQYF. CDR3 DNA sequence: TGTGCCAGCAGTGAGCAGGCGGCAGATACGCAGTATTTT.

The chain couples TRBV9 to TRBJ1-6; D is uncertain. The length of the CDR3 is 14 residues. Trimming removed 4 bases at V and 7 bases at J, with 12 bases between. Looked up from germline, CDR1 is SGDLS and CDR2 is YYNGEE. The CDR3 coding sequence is TGTGCCAGCAGCCCATCATTGGGAAATTCACCCCTCCACTTT. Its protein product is CASSPSLGNSPLHF.

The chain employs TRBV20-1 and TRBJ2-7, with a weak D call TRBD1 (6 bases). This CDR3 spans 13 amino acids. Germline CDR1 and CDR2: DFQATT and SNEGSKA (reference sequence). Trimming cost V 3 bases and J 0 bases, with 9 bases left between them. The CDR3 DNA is TGCAGTGCTAGGGGGGCTAGCTCCTACGAGCAGTACTTC. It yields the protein CSARGASSYEQYF.

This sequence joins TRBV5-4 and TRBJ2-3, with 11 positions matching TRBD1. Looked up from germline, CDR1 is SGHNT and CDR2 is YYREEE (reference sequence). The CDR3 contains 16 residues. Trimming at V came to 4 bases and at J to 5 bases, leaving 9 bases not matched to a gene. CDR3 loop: CASSLRTGGSGDTQYF. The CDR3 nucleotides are TGTGCCAGCAGCCTCCGGACAGGGGGCTCCGGAGATACGCAGTATTTT.

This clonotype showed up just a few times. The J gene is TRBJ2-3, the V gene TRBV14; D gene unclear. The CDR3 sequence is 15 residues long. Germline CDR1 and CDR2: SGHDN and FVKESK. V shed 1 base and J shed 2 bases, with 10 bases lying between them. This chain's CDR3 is CASSQARASTDTQYF. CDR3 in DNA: TGTGCCAGCAGCCAAGCCCGCGCGTCCACAGATACGCAGTATTTT.

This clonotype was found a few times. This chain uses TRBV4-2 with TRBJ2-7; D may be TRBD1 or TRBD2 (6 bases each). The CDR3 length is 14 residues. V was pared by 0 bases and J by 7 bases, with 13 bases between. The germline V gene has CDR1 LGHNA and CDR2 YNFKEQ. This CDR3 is CASSQDFTGREQYF. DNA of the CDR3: TGTGCCAGCAGCCAAGATTTCACAGGGAGGGAGCAGTACTTC.

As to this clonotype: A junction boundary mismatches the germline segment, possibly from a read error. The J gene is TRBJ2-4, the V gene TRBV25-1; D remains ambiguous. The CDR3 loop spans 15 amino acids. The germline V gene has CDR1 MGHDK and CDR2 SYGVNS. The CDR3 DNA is TGTGTCAGCAGTGAATCAGAGGTGGCCAAAAACATTCAGTACTTC. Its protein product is CVSSESEVAKNIQYF. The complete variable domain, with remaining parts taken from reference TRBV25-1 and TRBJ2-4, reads EADIYQTPRYLVIGTGKKITLECSQTMGHDKMYWYQQDPGMELHLIHYSYGVNSTEKGDLSSESTVSRIRTEHFPLTLESARPSHTSQYLCVSSESEVAKNIQYFGAGTRLSVL.

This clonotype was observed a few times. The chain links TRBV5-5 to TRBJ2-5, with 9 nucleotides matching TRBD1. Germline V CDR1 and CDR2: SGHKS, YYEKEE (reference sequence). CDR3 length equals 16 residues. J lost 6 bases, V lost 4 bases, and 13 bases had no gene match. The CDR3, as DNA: TGTGCCAGCAGCCCAGCAGGGACAGGGTCCAAGAAGACCCAGTACTTC. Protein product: CASSPAGTGSKKTQYF.

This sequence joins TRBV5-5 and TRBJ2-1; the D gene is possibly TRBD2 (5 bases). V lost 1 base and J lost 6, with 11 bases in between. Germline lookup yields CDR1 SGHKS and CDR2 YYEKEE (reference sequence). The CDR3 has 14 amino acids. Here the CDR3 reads CASSLNPRGNEQFF. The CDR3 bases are TGTGCCAGCAGCTTGAATCCTCGGGGCAATGAGCAGTTCTTC.

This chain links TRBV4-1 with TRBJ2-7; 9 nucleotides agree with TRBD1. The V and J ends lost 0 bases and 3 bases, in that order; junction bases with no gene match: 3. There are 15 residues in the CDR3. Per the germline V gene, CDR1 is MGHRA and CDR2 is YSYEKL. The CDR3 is CASSQETGGIYEQYF. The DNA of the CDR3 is TGCGCCAGCAGCCAAGAGACAGGGGGGATCTACGAGCAGTACTTC.

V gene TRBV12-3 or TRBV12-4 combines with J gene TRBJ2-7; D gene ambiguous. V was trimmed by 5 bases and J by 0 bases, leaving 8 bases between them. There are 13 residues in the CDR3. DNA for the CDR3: TGTGCCAGCAGTGGAACAGTCTCCTACGAGCAGTACTTC. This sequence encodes CASSGTVSYEQYF.

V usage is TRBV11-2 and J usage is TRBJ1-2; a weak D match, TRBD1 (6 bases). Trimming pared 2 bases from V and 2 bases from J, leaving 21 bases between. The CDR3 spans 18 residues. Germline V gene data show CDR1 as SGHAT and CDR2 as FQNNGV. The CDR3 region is CASSLSAIGRGINYGYTF. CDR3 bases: TGTGCCAGCAGCTTATCGGCTATAGGCAGGGGCATCAACTATGGCTACACCTTC.